This TCR beta chain was documented in a study of response to subunit inactivated influenza vaccine. Study-wide findings and caveats: Every seasonal influenza vaccination brings in few new T cells, the authors suggested.

Trimming removed 0 bases at V and 1 base at J, with 7 bases between. The CDR3 is 14 residues long. Germline loops: CDR1 SGHRS, CDR2 YFSETQ. This clonotype was counted at least ten times. The target antigen is unknown. TCRdb ran MiXCR on the RT-PCR reads and lists one entry per CDR3 protein. In the table there are 500,000 to 550,000 distinct CDR3 sequences, roughly 8.2% of which are singletons. The source material was PBMCs from blood, sampled about 23 months after vaccination. V and J are TRBV5-1 and TRBJ1-1, with D unresolved. This sequence was found in a man between 50 and 75 years old who received an inactivated influenza vaccine. The CDR3 loop is CASSLDFRNTEAFF. The DNA for the CDR3 is TGCGCCAGCAGCTTGGATTTCAGGAACACTGAAGCTTTCTTT.